The sequence of this T cell receptor beta chain was determined in a study of blood T cells in healthy people across ages. Study outcomes and limitations: Researchers judged that diversity estimates from one million T cells fell short of true values. A strong correlation between TCR beta diversity and naive T cell percentage was seen.

Using a J-beta primer mix together with a sample-barcoded 5' primer, a second PCR was run for about 6 to 12 cycles. MiXCR was run by TCRdb on the 5' RACE reads, yielding one entry per CDR3 protein. The sample consists of 850,000 to 1,000,000 distinct CDR3 sequences, about 53% of them appearing once. Each sample had at least 7 million PBMCs isolated. Worth noting for this clonotype: Its antigen is undetermined.

Material for sequencing was blood. The clonotype originates from an older woman in good health.

The CDR3 DNA sequence: TGTGCCAGCAGTTTTGATCGGGGACAGAGTTCCTACGAGCAGTACTTC. The encoded protein is CASSFDRGQSSYEQYF. The chain uses TRBV27 and TRBJ2-7, with TRBD1 identical over 7 bases. The CDR3 runs 16 residues. Germline V gene sequence: CDR1 MNHEY, CDR2 SMNVEV (reference sequence). After removal of 3 bases from V and 1 base from J, the junction contained 9 bases not matched to a gene.